This T cell receptor (beta chain) was sequenced in a study of regulatory T cells in long-lasting Graves disease. Background on the study: Over 5 years of antithyroid drugs plus positive TSH receptor antibodies defined persistent Graves' disease.

Trimming left V 6 bases short and J 1 base short, with 18 bases between. Germline-derived CDR1 and CDR2 are WSHSY and SAAADI. CDR3 length: 16 amino acids. As for time point: persistent/refractory GD, antithyroid drugs over 5 years with positive TRAb. There was RNA extracted from PBMCs, and the TCR library was made from it. One endocrinology department in Xi'an, China, was where patients came from. An approximately 10-milliliter sample of peripheral blood was drawn into EDTA tubes. Arm-PCR of CDR3 regions with iRepertoire HTBI primers generated TCR beta libraries. From the multiplex PCR reads, TCRdb called clonotypes with MiXCR, one entry per CDR3 protein. The sample records more than 300,000 distinct CDR3 sequences, more than 20% being singletons. In this sample, this clonotype turned up many times.

The chain joins TRBV10-2 to TRBJ1-1, with a weak D call TRBD1 (6 bases). The input for sequencing was peripheral blood mononuclear cells (PBMCs), taken when the disease was refractory, from a patient treated with antithyroid drugs. This receptor was taken from a woman aged 40 to 50 with Graves disease. CDR3 residues: CASRDTPGHGNTEAFF. In DNA, the CDR3 is TGCGCCAGCAGAGATACTCCGGGACACGGGAACACTGAAGCTTTCTTT.